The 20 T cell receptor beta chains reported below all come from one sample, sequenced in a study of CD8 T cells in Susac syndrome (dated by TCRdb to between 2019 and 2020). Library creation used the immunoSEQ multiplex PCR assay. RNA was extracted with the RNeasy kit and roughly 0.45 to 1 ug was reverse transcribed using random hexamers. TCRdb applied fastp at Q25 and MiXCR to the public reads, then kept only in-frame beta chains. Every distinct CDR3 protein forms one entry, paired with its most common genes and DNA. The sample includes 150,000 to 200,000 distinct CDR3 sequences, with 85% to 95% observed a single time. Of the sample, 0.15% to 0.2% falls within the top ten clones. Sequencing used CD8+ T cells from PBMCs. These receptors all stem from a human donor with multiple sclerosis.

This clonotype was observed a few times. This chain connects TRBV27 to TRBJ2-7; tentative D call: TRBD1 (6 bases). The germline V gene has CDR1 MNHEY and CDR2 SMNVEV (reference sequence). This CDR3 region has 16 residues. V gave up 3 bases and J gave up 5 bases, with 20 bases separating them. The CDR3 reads CASSFSLGQTLDEQYF. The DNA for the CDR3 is TGTGCCAGCAGTTTCAGTCTCGGACAGACTTTGGACGAGCAGTACTTC.

In DNA form, the CDR3 reads TGTGCCAGCAGCGTAACAGCCGCCCCTTCCTACGAGCAGTACTTC. This translates into CASSVTAAPSYEQYF. The V and J genes are TRBV9 and TRBJ2-7, with unresolved D. V was clipped by 1 base and J by 1 base, with 12 bases between them. Germline lookup yields CDR1 SGDLS and CDR2 YYNGEE. The CDR3 length is 15 residues.

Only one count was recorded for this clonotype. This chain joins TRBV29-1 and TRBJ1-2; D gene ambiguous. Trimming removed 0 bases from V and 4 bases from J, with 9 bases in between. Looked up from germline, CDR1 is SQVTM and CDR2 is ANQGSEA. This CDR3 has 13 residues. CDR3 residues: CSVEDPAAYGYTF. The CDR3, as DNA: TGCAGCGTTGAAGATCCGGCGGCCTATGGCTACACCTTC.

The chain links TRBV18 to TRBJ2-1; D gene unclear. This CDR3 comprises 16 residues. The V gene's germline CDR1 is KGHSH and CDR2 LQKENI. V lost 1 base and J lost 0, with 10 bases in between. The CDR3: CASSPQDWSSYNEQFF. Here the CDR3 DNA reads TGTGCCAGCTCACCACAAGACTGGAGCTCCTACAATGAGCAGTTCTTC.

The CDR3 here is CARQGLSDEAQYF. The CDR3 nucleotides read TGTGCCAGACAGGGACTCTCCGACGAGGCCCAGTACTTC. V gene TRBV2 combines with J gene TRBJ2-5; perhaps D is TRBD1 or TRBD2 (6 bases each). The ends were cut back, 9 bases at V and 9 bases at J, with 20 bases in the middle. Germline CDR1 SNHLY, CDR2 FYNNEI. The CDR3 length is 13 residues.

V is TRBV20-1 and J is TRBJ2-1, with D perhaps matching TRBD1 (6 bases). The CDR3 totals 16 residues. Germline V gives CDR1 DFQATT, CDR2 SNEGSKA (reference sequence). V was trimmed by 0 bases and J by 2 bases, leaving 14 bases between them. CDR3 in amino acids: CSARDSARGTYNEQFF. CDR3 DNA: TGCAGTGCTAGAGATTCGGCCAGGGGCACCTACAATGAGCAGTTCTTC.

The CDR3 bases are TGTGCCAGCAGCCGTGCGGGAGAAAGGGTGTTCTTC. Protein product: CASSRAGERVFF. The chain employs TRBV7-9 and TRBJ2-1; TRBD2 matches 7 bases. Germline assignment: CDR1 SEHNR and CDR2 FQNEAQ (reference sequence). Losses at the gene ends were 5 bases for V and 15 bases for J; bases not matched to a gene: 10. This CDR3 has 12 amino acids.

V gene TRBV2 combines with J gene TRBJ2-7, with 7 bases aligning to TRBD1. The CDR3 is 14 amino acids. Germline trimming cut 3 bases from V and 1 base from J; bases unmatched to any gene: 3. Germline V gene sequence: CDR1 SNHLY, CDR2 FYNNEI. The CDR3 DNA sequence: TGTGCCAGCAGTGACGCCAGGGGGTCCTACGAGCAGTACTTC. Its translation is CASSDARGSYEQYF.

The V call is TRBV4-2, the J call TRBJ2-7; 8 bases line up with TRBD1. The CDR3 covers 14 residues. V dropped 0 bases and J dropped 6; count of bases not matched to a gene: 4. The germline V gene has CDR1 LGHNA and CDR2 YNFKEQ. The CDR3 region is CASSQDRTGSEQYF. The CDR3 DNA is TGTGCCAGCAGCCAAGATAGGACAGGGTCCGAGCAGTACTTC.

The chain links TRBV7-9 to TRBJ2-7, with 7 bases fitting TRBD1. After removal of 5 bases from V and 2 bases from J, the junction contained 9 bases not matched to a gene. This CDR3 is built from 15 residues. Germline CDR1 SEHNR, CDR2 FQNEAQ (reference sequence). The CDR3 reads CASSRRDSPAYEQYF. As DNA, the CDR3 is TGTGCCAGCAGCCGCCGGGACAGTCCTGCCTACGAGCAGTACTTC.

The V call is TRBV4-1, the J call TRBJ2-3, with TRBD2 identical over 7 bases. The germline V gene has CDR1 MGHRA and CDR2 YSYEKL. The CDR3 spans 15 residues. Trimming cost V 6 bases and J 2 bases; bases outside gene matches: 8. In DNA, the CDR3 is TGCGCCAGCAGAAGACTAGCCCATTTCACAGATACGCAGTATTTT. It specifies CASRRLAHFTDTQYF.

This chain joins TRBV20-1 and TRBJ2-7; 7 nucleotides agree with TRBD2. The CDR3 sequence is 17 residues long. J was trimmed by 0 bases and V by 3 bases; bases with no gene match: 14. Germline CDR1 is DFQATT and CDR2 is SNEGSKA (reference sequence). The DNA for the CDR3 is TGCAGTGCTAGCGGGGGGAACCTCACAAATACCTCCTACGAGCAGTACTTC. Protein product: CSASGGNLTNTSYEQYF.

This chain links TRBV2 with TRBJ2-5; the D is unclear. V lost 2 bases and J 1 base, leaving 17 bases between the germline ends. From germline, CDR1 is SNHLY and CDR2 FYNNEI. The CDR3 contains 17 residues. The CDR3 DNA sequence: TGTGCCAGCAGTGAAAGCCCCTACACCAATTCCCAAGAGACCCAGTACTTC. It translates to CASSESPYTNSQETQYF. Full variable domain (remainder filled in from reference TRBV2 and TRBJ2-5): EPEVTQTPSHQVTQMGQEVILRCVPISNHLYFYWYRQILGQKVEFLVSFYNNEISEKSEIFDDQFSVERPDGSNFTLKIRSTKLEDSAMYFCASSESPYTNSQETQYFGPGTRLLVL.

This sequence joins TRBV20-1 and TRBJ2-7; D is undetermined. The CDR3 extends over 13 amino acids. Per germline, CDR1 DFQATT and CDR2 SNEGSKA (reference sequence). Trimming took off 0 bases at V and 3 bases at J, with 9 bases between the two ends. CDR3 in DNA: TGCAGTGCTAGAGATAAAGTTCTCTACGAGCAGTACTTC. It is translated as CSARDKVLYEQYF.

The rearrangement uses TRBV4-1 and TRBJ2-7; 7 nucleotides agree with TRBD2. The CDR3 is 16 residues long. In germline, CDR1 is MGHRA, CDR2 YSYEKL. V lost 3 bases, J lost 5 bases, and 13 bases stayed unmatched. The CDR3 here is CASSHITGGSDHEQYF. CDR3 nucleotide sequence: TGCGCCAGCAGCCACATCACTGGCGGGAGTGACCACGAGCAGTACTTC.

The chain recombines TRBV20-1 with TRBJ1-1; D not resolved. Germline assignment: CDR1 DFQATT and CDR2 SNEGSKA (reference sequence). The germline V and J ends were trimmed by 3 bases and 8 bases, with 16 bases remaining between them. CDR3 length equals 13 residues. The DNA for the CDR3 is TGCAGTGCTAGTTCCAGTTTCGATCCCGAAGCTTTCTTT. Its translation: CSASSSFDPEAFF.

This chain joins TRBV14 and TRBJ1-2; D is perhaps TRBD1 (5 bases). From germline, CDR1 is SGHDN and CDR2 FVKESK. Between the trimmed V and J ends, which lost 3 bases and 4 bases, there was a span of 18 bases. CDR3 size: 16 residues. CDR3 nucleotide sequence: TGTGCCAGCAGCCAGGGCGGAAGGGGCAAATTCTATGGCTACACCTTC. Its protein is CASSQGGRGKFYGYTF.

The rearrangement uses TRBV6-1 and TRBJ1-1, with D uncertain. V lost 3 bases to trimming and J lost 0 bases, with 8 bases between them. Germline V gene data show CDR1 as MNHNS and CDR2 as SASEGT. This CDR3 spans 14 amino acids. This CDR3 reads CASSESALNTEAFF. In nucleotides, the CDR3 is TGTGCCAGCAGTGAGTCTGCACTGAACACTGAAGCTTTCTTT.

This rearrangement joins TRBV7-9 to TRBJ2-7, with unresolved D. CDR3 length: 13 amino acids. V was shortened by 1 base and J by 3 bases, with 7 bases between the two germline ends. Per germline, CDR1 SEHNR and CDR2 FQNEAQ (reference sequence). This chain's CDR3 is CASSLEVGYEQYF. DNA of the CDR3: TGTGCCAGCAGCTTAGAGGTAGGCTACGAGCAGTACTTC.

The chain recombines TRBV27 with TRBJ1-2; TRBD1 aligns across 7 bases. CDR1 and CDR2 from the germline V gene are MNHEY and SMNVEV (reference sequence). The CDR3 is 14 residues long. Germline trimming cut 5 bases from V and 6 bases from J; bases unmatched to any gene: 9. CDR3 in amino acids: CASSPRQGANGYTF. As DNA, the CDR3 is TGTGCCAGCAGTCCCAGACAGGGAGCGAATGGCTACACCTTC.